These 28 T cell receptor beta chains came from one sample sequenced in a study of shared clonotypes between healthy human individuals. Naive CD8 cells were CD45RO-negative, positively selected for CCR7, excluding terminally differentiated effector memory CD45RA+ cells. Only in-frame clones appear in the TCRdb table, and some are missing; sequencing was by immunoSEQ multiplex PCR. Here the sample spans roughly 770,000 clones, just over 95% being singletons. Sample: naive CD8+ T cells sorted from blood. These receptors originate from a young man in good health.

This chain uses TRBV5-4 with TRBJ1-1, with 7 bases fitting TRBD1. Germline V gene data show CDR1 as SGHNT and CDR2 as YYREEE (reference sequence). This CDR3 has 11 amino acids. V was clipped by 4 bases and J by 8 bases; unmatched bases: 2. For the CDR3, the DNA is TGTGCCAGCAGCGGGGGACAGGAAGCTTTCTTT. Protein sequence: CASSGGQEAFF. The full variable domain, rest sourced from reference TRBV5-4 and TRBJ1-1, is ETGVTQSPTHLIKTRGQQVTLRCSSQSGHNTVSWYQQALGQGPQFIFQYYREEENGRGNFPPRFSGLQFPNYSSELNVNALELDDSALYLCASSGGQEAFFGQGTRLTVV.

CDR3 sequence (DNA): TGTGCCAGCCCGTCATTCCTATATGGTTACGAGCAGTACTTC. It yields the protein CASPSFLYGYEQYF. This chain uses TRBV5-8 with TRBJ2-7; D gene unclear. V lost 7 bases and J 4 bases, leaving 18 bases between the germline ends. Germline CDR1 and CDR2: SGHTS and YDEGEE. The CDR3 has 14 residues. Full variable domain (outside the CDR3, taken from reference TRBV5-8 and TRBJ2-7): EAGVTQSPTHLIKTRGQQATLRCSPISGHTSVYWYQQALGLGLQFLLWYDEGEERNRGNFPPRFSGRQFPNYSSELNVNALELEDSALYLCASPSFLYGYEQYFGPGTRLTVT.

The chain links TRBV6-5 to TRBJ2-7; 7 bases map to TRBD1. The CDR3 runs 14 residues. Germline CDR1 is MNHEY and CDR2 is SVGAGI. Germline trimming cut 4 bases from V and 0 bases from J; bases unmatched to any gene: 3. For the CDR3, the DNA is TGTGCCAGCAGTTTTGACAGGGACTCCTACGAGCAGTACTTC. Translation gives CASSFDRDSYEQYF.

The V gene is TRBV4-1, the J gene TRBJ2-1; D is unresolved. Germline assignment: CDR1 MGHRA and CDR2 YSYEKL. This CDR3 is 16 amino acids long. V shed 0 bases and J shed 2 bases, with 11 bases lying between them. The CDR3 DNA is TGCGCCAGCAGCCAAGAGCCCCACACTACCTACAATGAGCAGTTCTTC. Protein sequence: CASSQEPHTTYNEQFF.

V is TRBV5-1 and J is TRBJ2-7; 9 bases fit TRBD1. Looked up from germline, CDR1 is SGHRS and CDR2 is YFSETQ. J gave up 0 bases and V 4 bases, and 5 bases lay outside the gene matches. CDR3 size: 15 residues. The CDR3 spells CASSLTGGSSYEQYF. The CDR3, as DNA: TGCGCCAGCAGCCTGACAGGGGGGAGCTCCTACGAGCAGTACTTC.

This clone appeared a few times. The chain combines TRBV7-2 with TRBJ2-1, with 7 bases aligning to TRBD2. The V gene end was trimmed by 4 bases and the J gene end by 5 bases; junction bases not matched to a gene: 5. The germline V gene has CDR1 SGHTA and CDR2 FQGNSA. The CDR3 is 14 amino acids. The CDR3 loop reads CASSWGLLNNEQFF. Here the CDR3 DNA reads TGTGCCAGCAGCTGGGGACTATTAAACAATGAGCAGTTCTTC. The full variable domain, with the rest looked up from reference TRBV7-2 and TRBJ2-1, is GAGVSQSPSNKVTEKGKDVELRCDPISGHTALYWYRQSLGQGLEFLIYFQGNSAPDKSGLPSDRFSAERTGGSVSTLTIQRTQQEDSAVYLCASSWGLLNNEQFFGPGTRLTVL.

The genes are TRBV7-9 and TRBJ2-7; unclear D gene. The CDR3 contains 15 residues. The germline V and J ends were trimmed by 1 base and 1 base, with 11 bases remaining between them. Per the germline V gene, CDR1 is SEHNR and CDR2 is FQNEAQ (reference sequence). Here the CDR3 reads CASSLDTTRSYEQYF. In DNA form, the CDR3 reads TGTGCCAGCAGCTTAGACACGACAAGATCCTACGAGCAGTACTTC.

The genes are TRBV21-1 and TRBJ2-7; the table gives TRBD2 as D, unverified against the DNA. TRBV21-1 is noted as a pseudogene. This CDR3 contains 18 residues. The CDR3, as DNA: TGTGCCAGCAGCAAAGCGGGAGGACTAGCGGGACAGATCTACGAGCAGTACTTC. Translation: CASSKAGGLAGQIYEQYF.

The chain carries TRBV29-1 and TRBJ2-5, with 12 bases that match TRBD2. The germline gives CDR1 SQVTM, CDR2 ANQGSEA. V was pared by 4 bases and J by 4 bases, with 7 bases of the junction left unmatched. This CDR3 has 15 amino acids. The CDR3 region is CSVVPSGRALETQYF. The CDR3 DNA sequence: TGCAGCGTTGTTCCTAGCGGGAGGGCCTTAGAGACCCAGTACTTC.

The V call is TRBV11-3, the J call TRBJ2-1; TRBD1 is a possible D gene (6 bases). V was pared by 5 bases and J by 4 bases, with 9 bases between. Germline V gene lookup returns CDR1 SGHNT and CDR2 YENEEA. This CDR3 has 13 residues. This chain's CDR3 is CASSLDSYNEQFF. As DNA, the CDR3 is TGTGCCAGCAGCCTGGACAGTTACAATGAGCAGTTCTTC.

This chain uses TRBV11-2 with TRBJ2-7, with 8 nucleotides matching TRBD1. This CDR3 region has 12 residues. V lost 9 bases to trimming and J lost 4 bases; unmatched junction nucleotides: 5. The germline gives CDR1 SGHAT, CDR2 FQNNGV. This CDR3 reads CASTGQEYEQYF. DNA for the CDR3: TGTGCCAGTACGGGACAGGAGTACGAGCAGTACTTC.

The CDR3 loop reads CASSQGVDYEQYF. CDR3 coding DNA: TGTGCCAGCTCACAGGGGGTTGACTACGAGCAGTACTTC. This sequence joins TRBV18 and TRBJ2-7; weak D call: TRBD1 (6 bases). Per germline, CDR1 KGHSH and CDR2 LQKENI. CDR3 size: 13 residues. The germline V and J ends were trimmed by 4 bases and 3 bases, with 10 bases remaining between them.

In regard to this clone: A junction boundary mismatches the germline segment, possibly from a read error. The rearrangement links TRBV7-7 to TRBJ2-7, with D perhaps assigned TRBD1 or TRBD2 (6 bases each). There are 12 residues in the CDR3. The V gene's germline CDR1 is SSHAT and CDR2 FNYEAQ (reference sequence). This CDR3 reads CASSPPGGPQYF. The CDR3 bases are TGTGCTAGCAGCCCCCCTGGGGGGCCGCAGTACTTC. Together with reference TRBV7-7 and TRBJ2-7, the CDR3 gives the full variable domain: GAGVSQSPRYKVTKRGQDVTLRCDPISSHATLYWYQQALGQGPEFLTYFNYEAQPDKSGLPSDRFSAERPEGSISTLTIQRTEQRDSAMYRCASSPPGGPQYFGPGTRLTVT.

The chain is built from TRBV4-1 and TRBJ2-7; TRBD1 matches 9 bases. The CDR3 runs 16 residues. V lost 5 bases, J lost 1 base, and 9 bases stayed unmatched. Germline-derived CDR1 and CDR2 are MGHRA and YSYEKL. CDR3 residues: CASSFTGTGNSYEQYF. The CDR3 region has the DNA TGCGCCAGCAGCTTCACCGGGACAGGGAATTCCTACGAGCAGTACTTC.

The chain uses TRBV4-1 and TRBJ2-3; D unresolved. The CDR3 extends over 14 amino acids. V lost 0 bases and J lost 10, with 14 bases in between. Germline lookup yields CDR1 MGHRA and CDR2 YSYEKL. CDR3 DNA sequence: TGCGCCAGCAGCCAAGATAACACGGAGCACTCGCAGTATTTT. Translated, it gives CASSQDNTEHSQYF.

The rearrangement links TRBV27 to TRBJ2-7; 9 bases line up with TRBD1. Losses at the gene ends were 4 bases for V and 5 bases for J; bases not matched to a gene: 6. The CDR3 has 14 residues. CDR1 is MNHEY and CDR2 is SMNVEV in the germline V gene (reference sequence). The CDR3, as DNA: TGTGCCAGCAGTTCCGGGACAGGGCCGCACGAGCAGTACTTC. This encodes CASSSGTGPHEQYF.

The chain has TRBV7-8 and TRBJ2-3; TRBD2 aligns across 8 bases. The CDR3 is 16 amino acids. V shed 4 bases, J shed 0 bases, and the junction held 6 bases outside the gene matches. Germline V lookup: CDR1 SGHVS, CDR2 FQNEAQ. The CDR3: CASSYSPSGSTDTQYF. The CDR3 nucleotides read TGTGCCAGCAGCTACTCCCCTAGCGGGAGCACAGATACGCAGTATTTT. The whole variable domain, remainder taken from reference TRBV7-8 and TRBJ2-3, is GAGVSQSPRYKVAKRGQDVALRCDPISGHVSLFWYQQALGQGPEFLTYFQNEAQLDKSGLPSDRFFAERPEGSVSTLKIQRTQQEDSAVYLCASSYSPSGSTDTQYFGPGTRLTVL.

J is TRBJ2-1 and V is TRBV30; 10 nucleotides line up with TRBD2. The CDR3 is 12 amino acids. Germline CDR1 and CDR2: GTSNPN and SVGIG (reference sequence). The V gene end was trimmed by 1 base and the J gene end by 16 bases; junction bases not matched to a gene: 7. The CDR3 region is CAWSAGLAVEFF. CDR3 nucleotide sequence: TGTGCCTGGAGTGCCGGACTAGCGGTCGAATTCTTC.

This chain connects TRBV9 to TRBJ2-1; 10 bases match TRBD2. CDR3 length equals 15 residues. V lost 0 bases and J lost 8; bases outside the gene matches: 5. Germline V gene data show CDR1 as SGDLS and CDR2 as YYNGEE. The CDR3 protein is CASSVVASGSYEQFF. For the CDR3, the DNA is TGTGCCAGCAGCGTAGTGGCTAGCGGGAGTTATGAGCAGTTCTTC.

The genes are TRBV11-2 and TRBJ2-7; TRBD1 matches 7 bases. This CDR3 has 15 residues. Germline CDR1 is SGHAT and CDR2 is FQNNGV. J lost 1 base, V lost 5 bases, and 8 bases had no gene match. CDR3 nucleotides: TGTGCCAGCAGCCCCCGGGACAGAAATTCCTACGAGCAGTACTTC. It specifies CASSPRDRNSYEQYF.

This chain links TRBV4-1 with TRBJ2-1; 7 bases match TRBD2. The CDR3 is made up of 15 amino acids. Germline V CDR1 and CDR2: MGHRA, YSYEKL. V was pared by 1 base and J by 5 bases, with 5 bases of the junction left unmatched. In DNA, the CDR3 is TGCGCCAGCAGCCAAGGGCTAGCGGCCCACAATGAGCAGTTCTTC. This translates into CASSQGLAAHNEQFF.

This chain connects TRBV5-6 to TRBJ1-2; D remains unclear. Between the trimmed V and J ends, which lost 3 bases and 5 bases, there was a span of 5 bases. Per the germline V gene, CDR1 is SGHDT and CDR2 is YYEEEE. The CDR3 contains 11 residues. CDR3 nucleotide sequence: TGTGCCAGCAGCTGGGGTTATGGCTACACCTTC. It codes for CASSWGYGYTF.

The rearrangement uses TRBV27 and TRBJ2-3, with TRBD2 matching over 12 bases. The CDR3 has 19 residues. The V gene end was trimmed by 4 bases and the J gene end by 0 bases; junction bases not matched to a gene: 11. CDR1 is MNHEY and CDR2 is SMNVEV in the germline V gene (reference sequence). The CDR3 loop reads CASSSPTASGRASTDTQYF. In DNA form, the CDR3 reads TGTGCCAGCAGTTCTCCCACCGCTAGCGGGAGGGCTAGCACAGATACGCAGTATTTT.

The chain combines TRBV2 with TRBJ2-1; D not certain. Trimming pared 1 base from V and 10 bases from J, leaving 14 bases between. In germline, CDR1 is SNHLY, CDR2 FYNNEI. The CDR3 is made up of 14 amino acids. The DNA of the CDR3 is TGTGCCAGCAGTGAAGACCCGGCGCAGGAGGAGCAGTTCTTC. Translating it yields CASSEDPAQEEQFF. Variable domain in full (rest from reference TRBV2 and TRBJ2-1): EPEVTQTPSHQVTQMGQEVILRCVPISNHLYFYWYRQILGQKVEFLVSFYNNEISEKSEIFDDQFSVERPDGSNFTLKIRSTKLEDSAMYFCASSEDPAQEEQFFGPGTRLTVL.

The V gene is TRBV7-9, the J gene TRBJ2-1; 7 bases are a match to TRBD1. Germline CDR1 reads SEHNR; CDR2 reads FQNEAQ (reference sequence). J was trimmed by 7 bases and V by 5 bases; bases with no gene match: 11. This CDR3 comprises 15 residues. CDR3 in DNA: TGTGCCAGCAGCGAAAACTCGGGACAGCTTAATGAGCAGTTCTTC. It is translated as CASSENSGQLNEQFF.

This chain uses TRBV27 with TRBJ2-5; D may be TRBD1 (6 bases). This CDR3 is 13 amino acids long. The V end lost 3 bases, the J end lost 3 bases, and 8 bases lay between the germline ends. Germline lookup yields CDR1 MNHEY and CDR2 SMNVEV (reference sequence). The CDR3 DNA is TGTGCCAGCAGTTTCCCAGGGGAAGAGACCCAGTACTTC. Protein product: CASSFPGEETQYF.

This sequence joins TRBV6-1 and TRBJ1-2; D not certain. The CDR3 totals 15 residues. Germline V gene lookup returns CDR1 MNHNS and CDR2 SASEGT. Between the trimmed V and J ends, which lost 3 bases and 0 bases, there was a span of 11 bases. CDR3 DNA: TGTGCCAGCAGTGAGAGAGGAGTCCCTAACTATGGCTACACCTTC. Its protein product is CASSERGVPNYGYTF.

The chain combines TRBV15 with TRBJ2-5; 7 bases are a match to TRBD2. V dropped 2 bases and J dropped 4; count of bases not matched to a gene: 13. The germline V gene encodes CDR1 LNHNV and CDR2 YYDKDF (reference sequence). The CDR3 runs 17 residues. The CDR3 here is CATSRTLSGIDRETQYF. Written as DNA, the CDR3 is TGTGCCACCAGCAGAACACTGAGCGGGATAGATAGAGAGACCCAGTACTTC.